Each of the 15 T cell receptor beta chains below was sequenced from the same sample in a study of blood T cell repertoires in COVID-19 (TCRdb year 2020). The library was generated by the immunoSEQ multiplex PCR assay. Here the immuneACCESS table is served through TCRdb, limited to in-frame sequences with V and J called. Missing clones are a known gap in these copies; in checked studies unresolved V genes cover under half, and the rest lacks a known reason. In this sample the table shows some 76,000 clones, less than 90% of which occur a single time. Roughly 13% of the sample is in the top ten clones. Sequences were obtained from peripheral blood. These receptors came from a man aged 45-65 years with COVID-19, enrolled during active disease.

This sequence joins TRBV19 and TRBJ1-5; D may be TRBD1 (5 bases). V shed 0 bases and J shed 4 bases, with 10 bases lying between them. CDR1 is LNHDA, CDR2 SQIVND, per germline (reference sequence). The CDR3 contains 15 residues. The CDR3 region is CASSIDRVRNQPQHF. In DNA, the CDR3 is TGTGCCAGTAGTATAGACAGGGTGAGGAATCAGCCCCAGCATTTT.

The chain employs TRBV27 and TRBJ2-7, with D possibly being TRBD1 (5 bases). CDR1 and CDR2 from the germline V gene are MNHEY and SMNVEV (reference sequence). The CDR3 runs to 14 residues. Trimming left V 6 bases short and J 0 bases short, with 12 bases between. CDR3 coding DNA: TGTGCCAGCAGCCCCGACAGACGCTCCTACGAGCAGTACTTC. This codes for CASSPDRRSYEQYF.

The V call is TRBV30, the J call TRBJ2-3; possibly TRBD1 for D (7 bases). Trimming stripped 2 bases from V and 3 bases from J, with 15 bases between. This CDR3 is built from 15 residues. Germline values: CDR1 GTSNPN, CDR2 SVGIG (reference sequence). CDR3 nucleotides: TGTGCCTGGAGTAGGGGGGACAGAGCAACAGATACGCAGTATTTT. Its translation: CAWSRGDRATDTQYF.

V gene TRBV9 combines with J gene TRBJ1-5; weak D call: TRBD1 (5 bases). The germline V and J ends were trimmed by 0 bases and 7 bases, with 14 bases remaining between them. Germline CDR1 and CDR2: SGDLS and YYNGEE. The CDR3 length is 15 residues. Here the CDR3 DNA reads TGTGCCAGCAGCGTAGGAACGGGGGGTGAACAGCCCCAGCATTTT. Translated: CASSVGTGGEQPQHF.

This chain connects TRBV24-1 to TRBJ2-2, with D possibly matching TRBD1 (6 bases). CDR1 is KGHDR and CDR2 is SFDVKD in the germline V gene. The ends were cut back, 4 bases at V and 1 base at J, with 9 bases in the middle. This CDR3 comprises 15 residues. CDR3 in amino acids: CATSDPTGNTGELFF. CDR3 nucleotides: TGTGCCACCAGTGACCCGACAGGGAACACCGGGGAGCTGTTTTTT.

The chain couples TRBV4-1 to TRBJ2-1, with 7 bases lining up with TRBD2. The V gene's germline CDR1 is MGHRA and CDR2 YSYEKL. The length of the CDR3 is 20 residues. V lost 4 bases and J lost 0; bases outside the gene matches: 18. CDR3 in amino acids: CASSPTRGGSGASSYNEQFF. CDR3 DNA: TGCGCCAGCAGCCCGACCCGGGGCGGGAGTGGGGCGAGCTCCTACAATGAGCAGTTCTTC.

This clone was observed once. This sequence joins TRBV5-4 and TRBJ2-3, with 7 nucleotides matching TRBD2. The V gene end was trimmed by 5 bases and the J gene end by 0 bases; junction bases not matched to a gene: 6. CDR1 and CDR2 from the germline V gene are SGHNT and YYREEE (reference sequence). The CDR3 consists of 15 residues. The CDR3 nucleotides read TGTGCCAGCAGTTCCAAGCGGGGCAGCACAGATACGCAGTATTTT. Translation: CASSSKRGSTDTQYF.

This rearrangement joins TRBV6-5 to TRBJ2-7; the D gene is possibly TRBD1 (6 bases). Trimming cost V 0 bases and J 4 bases, with 10 bases left between them. This CDR3 has 14 amino acids. CDR1 and CDR2 (germline): MNHEY, SVGAGI. The CDR3 sequence: CASSYSQGTYEQYF. CDR3 nucleotide sequence: TGTGCCAGCAGTTACTCACAGGGAACGTACGAGCAGTACTTC.

V usage is TRBV7-9 and J usage is TRBJ2-5, with D maybe TRBD2 (5 bases). Between the trimmed V and J ends, which lost 4 bases and 7 bases, there was a span of 22 bases. The germline V gene has CDR1 SEHNR and CDR2 FQNEAQ (reference sequence). The CDR3 spans 16 residues. The CDR3 is CASSSQMGHSAGTQYF. For the CDR3, the DNA is TGTGCCAGCAGCTCCCAAATGGGTCACTCCGCGGGGACCCAGTACTTC.

The chain employs TRBV29-1 and TRBJ2-7; D might be TRBD2 (5 bases). Germline CDR1 SQVTM, CDR2 ANQGSEA. The ends were cut back, 5 bases at V and 5 bases at J, with 10 bases in the middle. This CDR3 has 11 amino acids. DNA of the CDR3: TGCAGCGTTCTAGCTTCCCACGAGCAGTACTTC. It encodes CSVLASHEQYF.

This clone has a handful of counts. V usage is TRBV6-4 and J usage is TRBJ2-1; TRBD1 matches 9 bases. Germline-derived CDR1 and CDR2 are MRHNA and SNTAGT. The V segment lost 0 bases and the J segment 9 bases; nucleotides outside the gene matches: 6. The CDR3 spans 15 residues. DNA of the CDR3: TGTGCCAGCAGTGACTCCGGGACAGGGTTCGGTGAGCAGTTCTTC. Protein sequence: CASSDSGTGFGEQFF.

V usage is TRBV5-6 and J usage is TRBJ2-5; TRBD2 might be the D (6 bases). The CDR3 extends over 15 amino acids. V shed 5 bases and J shed 5 bases, with 19 bases lying between them. Germline V CDR1 and CDR2: SGHDT, YYEEEE. CDR3 coding DNA: TGTGCCAGCAGTACGGGACTGAGGGAATTTGAGACCCAGTACTTC. Its protein is CASSTGLREFETQYF.

The chain combines TRBV7-8 with TRBJ1-4, with 7 nucleotides matching TRBD1. Germline V lookup: CDR1 SGHVS, CDR2 FQNEAQ. The V segment lost 4 bases and the J segment 7 bases; nucleotides outside the gene matches: 9. This CDR3 is 15 amino acids long. CDR3 sequence (DNA): TGTGCCAGCAGCTCGTATAGGGGGCCCAGTGAAAAACTGTTTTTT. It translates to CASSSYRGPSEKLFF.

The chain carries TRBV29-1 and TRBJ2-7; maybe TRBD1 (6 bases). CDR1 and CDR2 (germline): SQVTM, ANQGSEA. With 6 bases removed from V and 2 bases from J, the gap between germline ends came to 20 bases. This CDR3 has 15 amino acids. In nucleotides, the CDR3 is TGCAGCGTATCTTATTCGTCAGGGGCTCCCTACGAGCAGTACTTC. Its translation is CSVSYSSGAPYEQYF.

Notes on this clone: Other nucleotide sequences from this sample produce the same CDR3. The chain couples TRBV4-2 to TRBJ2-3; a weak D match, TRBD2 (6 bases). V lost 3 bases, J lost 2 bases, and 9 bases lay in between. The germline gives CDR1 LGHNA, CDR2 YNFKEQ. The CDR3 length is 14 residues. CDR3 amino acids: CASSQGLYTDTQYF. In DNA, the CDR3 is TGTGCCAGCAGCCAGGGACTTTACACAGATACGCAGTATTTT.